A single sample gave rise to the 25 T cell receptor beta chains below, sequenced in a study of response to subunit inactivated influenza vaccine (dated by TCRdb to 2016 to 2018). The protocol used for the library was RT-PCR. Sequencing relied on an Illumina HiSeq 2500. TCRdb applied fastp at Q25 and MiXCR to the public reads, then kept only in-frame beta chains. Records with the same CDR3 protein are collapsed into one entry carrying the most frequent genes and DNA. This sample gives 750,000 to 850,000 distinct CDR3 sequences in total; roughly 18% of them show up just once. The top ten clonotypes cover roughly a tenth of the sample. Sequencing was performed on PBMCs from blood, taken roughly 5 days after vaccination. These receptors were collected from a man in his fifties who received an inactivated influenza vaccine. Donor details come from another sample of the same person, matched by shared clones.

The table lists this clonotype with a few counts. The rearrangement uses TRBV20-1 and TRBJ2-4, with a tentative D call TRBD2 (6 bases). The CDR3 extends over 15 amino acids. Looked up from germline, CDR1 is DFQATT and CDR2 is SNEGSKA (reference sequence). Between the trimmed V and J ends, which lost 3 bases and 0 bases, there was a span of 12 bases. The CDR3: CSARVLALAKNIQYF. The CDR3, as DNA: TGCAGTGCTAGGGTTCTAGCGTTAGCCAAAAACATTCAGTACTTC.

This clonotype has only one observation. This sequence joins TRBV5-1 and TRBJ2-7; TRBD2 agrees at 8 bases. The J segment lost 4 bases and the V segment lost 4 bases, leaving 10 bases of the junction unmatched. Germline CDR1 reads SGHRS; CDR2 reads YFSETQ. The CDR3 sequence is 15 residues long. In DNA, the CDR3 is TGCGCCAGCAGCCCCGGGGTAGCGGGGATTTACGAGCAGTACTTC. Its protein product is CASSPGVAGIYEQYF.

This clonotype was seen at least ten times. The CDR3: CASRRGVGTGELFF. CDR3 coding DNA: TGTGCCAGCAGGAGGGGAGTTGGTACCGGGGAGCTGTTTTTT. This chain links TRBV28 with TRBJ2-2; D possibly matches TRBD1 or TRBD2 (5 bases each). Trimming cost V 6 bases and J 5 bases, with 13 bases left between them. CDR3 size: 14 residues. Germline V gives CDR1 MDHEN, CDR2 SYDVKM. The whole variable domain, remainder taken from reference TRBV28 and TRBJ2-2, is DVKVTQSSRYLVKRTGEKVFLECVQDMDHENMFWYRQDPGLGLRLIYFSYDVKMKEKGDIPEGYSVSREKKERFSLILESASTNQTSMYLCASRRGVGTGELFFGEGSRLTVL.

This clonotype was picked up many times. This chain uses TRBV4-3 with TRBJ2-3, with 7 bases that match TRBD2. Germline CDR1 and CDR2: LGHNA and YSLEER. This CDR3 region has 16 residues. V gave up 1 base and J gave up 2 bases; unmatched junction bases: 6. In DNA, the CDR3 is TGCGCCAGCAGCCAAGGAGATGCGGGAGACACAGATACGCAGTATTTT. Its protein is CASSQGDAGDTDTQYF.

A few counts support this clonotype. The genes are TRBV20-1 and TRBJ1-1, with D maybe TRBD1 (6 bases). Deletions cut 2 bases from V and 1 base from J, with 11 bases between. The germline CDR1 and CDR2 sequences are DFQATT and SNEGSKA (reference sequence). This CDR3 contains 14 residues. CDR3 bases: TGCAGTGCTAGAACGGCGGGACAGAACACTGAAGCTTTCTTT. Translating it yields CSARTAGQNTEAFF.

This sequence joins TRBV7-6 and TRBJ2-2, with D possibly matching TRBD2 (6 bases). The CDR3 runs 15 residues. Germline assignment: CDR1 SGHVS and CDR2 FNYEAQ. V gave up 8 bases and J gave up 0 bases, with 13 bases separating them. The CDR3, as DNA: TGTGCCAGCCGATGGGGGGAGCCGAACACCGGGGAGCTGTTTTTT. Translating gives CASRWGEPNTGELFF.

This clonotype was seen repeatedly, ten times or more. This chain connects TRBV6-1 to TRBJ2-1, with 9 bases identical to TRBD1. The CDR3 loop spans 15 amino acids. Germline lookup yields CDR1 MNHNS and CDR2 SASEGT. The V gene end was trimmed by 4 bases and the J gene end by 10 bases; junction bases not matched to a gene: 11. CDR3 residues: CASSAHRGPIGEQFF. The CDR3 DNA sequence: TGTGCCAGCAGTGCACACAGGGGGCCTATTGGGGAGCAGTTCTTC.

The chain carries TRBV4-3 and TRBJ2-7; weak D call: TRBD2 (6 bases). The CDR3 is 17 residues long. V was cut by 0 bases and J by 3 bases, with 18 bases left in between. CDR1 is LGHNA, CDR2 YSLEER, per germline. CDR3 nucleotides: TGCGCCAGCAGCCAAGAGTTTTCGTCGCAGGGAGGCTACGAGCAGTACTTC. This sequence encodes CASSQEFSSQGGYEQYF.

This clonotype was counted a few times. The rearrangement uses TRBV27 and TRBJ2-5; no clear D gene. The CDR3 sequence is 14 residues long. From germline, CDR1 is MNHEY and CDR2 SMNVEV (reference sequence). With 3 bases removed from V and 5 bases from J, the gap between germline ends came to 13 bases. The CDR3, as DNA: TGTGCCAGCAGTTTTGCAGGAAATGGGGAGACCCAGTACTTC. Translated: CASSFAGNGETQYF.

This CDR3 reads CSARDWDRGNTEAFF. CDR3 nucleotide sequence: TGCAGTGCTAGAGATTGGGACAGGGGGAACACTGAAGCTTTCTTT. The V gene is TRBV20-1, the J gene TRBJ1-1; 10 nucleotides match TRBD1. The CDR3 is 15 amino acids. J gave up 1 base and V 0 bases, and 2 bases lay outside the gene matches. Germline V gene sequence: CDR1 DFQATT, CDR2 SNEGSKA (reference sequence).

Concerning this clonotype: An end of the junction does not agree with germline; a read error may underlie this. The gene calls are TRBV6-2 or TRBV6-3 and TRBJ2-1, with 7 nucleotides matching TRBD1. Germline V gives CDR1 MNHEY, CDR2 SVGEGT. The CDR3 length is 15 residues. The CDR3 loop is CASIEQGSSYNVQFF. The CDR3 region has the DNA TGTGCCAGCATCGAACAGGGGAGCTCCTACAATGTGCAGTTCTTC.

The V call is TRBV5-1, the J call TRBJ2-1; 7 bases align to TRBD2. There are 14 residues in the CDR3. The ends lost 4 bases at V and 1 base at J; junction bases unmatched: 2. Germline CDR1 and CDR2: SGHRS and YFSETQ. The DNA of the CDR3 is TGCGCCAGCAGCCGGGGGGAATCCTACAATGAGCAGTTCTTC. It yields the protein CASSRGESYNEQFF.

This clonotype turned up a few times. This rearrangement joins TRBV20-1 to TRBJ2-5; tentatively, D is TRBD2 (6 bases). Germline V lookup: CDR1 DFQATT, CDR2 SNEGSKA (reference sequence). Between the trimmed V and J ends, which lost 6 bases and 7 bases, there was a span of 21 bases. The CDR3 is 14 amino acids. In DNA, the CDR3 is TGCAGTGCCCGGTCGGGGGAGGCGACGGGGACCCAGTACTTC. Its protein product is CSARSGEATGTQYF.

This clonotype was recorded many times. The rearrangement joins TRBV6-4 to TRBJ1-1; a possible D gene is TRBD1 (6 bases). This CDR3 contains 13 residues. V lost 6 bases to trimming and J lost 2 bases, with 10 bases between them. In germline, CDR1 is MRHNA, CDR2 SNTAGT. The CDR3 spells CASSYRANTEAFF. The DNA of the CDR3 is TGTGCCAGCAGCTACAGGGCTAACACTGAAGCTTTCTTT.

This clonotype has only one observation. The CDR3 spells CASSFRPTAASYEQYF. The CDR3 DNA sequence: TGCGCCAGCAGCTTCCGCCCGACAGCAGCCTCCTACGAGCAGTACTTC. J is TRBJ2-7 and V is TRBV5-1, with a tentative D call TRBD1 (5 bases). The V and J ends lost 2 bases and 0 bases respectively, with 15 bases between them. This CDR3 comprises 16 residues. Germline-derived CDR1 and CDR2 are SGHRS and YFSETQ.

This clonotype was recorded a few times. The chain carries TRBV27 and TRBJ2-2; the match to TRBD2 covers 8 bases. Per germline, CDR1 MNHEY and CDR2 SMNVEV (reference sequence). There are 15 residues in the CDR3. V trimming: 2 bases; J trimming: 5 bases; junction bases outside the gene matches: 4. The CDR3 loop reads CASSLSGGRTGELFF. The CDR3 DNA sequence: TGTGCCAGCAGTTTAAGCGGGGGCCGAACCGGGGAGCTGTTTTTT.

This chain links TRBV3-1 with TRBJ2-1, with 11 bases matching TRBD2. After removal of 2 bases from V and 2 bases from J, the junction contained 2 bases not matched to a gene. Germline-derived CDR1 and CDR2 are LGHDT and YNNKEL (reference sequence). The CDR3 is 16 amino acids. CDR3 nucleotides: TGTGCCAGCAGCCAAAAGGGACTAGCGGCCTACAATGAGCAGTTCTTC. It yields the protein CASSQKGLAAYNEQFF.

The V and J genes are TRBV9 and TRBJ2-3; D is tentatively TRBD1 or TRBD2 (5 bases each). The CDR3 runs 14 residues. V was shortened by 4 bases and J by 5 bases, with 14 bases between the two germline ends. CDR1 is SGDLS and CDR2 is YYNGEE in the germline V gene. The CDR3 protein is CASSPFGAGDTQYF. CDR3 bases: TGTGCCAGCAGCCCGTTCGGGGCTGGAGATACGCAGTATTTT.

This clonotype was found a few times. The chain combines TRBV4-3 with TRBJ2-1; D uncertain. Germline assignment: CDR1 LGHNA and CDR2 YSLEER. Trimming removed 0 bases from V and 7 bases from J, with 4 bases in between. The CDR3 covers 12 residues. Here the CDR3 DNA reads TGCGCCAGCAGCCAAGATTGGAATGAGCAGTTCTTC. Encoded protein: CASSQDWNEQFF.

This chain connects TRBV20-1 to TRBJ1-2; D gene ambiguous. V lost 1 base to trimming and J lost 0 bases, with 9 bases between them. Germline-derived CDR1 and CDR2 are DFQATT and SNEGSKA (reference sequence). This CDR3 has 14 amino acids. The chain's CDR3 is CSARGPAANYGYTF. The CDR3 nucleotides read TGCAGTGCTAGAGGGCCAGCCGCTAACTATGGCTACACCTTC.

CDR3 DNA sequence: TGTGCCAGCAGCTTAAAGCCAGACACTGAAGCTTTCTTT. Amino acid sequence: CASSLKPDTEAFF. The rearrangement links TRBV7-3 to TRBJ1-1; D is uncertain. The ends were cut back, 1 base at V and 3 bases at J, with 6 bases in the middle. This CDR3 is built from 13 residues. Per germline, CDR1 SGHTA and CDR2 FQGTGA.

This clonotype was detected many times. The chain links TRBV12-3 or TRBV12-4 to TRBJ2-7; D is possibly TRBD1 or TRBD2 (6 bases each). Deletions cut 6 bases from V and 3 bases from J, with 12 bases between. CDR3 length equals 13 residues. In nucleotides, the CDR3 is TGTGCCAGCAGCCTGGAGGGGGGCTACGAGCAGTACTTC. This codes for CASSLEGGYEQYF.

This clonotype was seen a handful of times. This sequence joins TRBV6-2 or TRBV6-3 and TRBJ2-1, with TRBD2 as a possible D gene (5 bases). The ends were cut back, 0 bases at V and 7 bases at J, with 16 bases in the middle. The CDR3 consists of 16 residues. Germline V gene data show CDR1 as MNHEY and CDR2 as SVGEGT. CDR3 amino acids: CASSYSVLAASNEQFF. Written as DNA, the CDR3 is TGTGCCAGCAGTTACTCGGTCCTAGCAGCCTCAAATGAGCAGTTCTTC.

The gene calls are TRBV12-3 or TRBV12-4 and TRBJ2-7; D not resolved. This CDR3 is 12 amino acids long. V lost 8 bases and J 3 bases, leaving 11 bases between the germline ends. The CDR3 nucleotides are TGTGCCAGCCGATCCGAAAACTACGAGCAGTACTTC. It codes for CASRSENYEQYF.

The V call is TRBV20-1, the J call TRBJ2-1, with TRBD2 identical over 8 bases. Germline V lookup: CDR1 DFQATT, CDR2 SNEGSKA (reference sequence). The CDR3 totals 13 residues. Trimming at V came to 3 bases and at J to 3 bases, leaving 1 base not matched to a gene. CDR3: CSASSGNYNEQFF. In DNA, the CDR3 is TGCAGTGCTAGTAGCGGGAACTACAATGAGCAGTTCTTC.